A single sample is the source of the 9 T cell receptor beta chains below, sequenced in a study of T cell repertoires in cytomegalovirus infection. TCRdb reprocessed the reads with MiXCR, giving one entry per CDR3 protein. The table includes roughly 320,000 distinct CDR3 sequences, approximately 9.5% detected once. The specimen sequenced was PBMCs. The receptors shown here come from a human donor in good health (CMV status not recorded). Some clones in this sample may be carry-over from other donors' samples.

The chain carries TRBV19 and TRBJ2-7; the D gene is possibly TRBD2 (5 bases). Germline assignment: CDR1 LNHDA and CDR2 SQIVND (reference sequence). The V end was cut by 5 bases, the J end by 3 bases, with 11 bases between. The CDR3 is 13 amino acids. The CDR3 sequence: CASSPVGLYEQYF. CDR3 DNA sequence: TGTGCCAGTAGTCCCGTTGGACTCTACGAGCAGTACTTC.

This clonotype was detected only a few times. The chain combines TRBV28 with TRBJ1-4; D is uncertain. The V end lost 7 bases, the J end lost 5 bases, and 8 bases lay between the germline ends. Germline lookup yields CDR1 MDHEN and CDR2 SYDVKM. The CDR3 runs to 12 residues. CDR3 loop: CASTVGNEKLFF. The CDR3 region has the DNA TGTGCCAGCACAGTGGGGAATGAAAAACTGTTTTTT. Using reference TRBV28 and TRBJ1-4 for the parts outside the CDR3, the full variable domain is DVKVTQSSRYLVKRTGEKVFLECVQDMDHENMFWYRQDPGLGLRLIYFSYDVKMKEKGDIPEGYSVSREKKERFSLILESASTNQTSMYLCASTVGNEKLFFGSGTQLSVL.

V usage is TRBV6-1 and J usage is TRBJ2-3; TRBD1 matches 7 bases. The CDR3 runs 17 residues. The V gene end was trimmed by 0 bases and the J gene end by 5 bases; junction bases not matched to a gene: 11. Germline V CDR1 and CDR2: MNHNS, SASEGT. The CDR3 bases are TGTGCCAGCAGTGAAGCCCCCACAGGGGCGTTAAAAGATACGCAGTATTTT. It is translated as CASSEAPTGALKDTQYF.

This clonotype was seen many times. The chain is built from TRBV6-5 and TRBJ2-2, with D unclear. V was trimmed by 3 bases and J by 6 bases, leaving 17 bases between them. CDR1 is MNHEY and CDR2 is SVGAGI in the germline V gene. This CDR3 is built from 16 residues. The CDR3 sequence: CASSYRWQVTPGELFF. CDR3 DNA: TGTGCCAGCAGTTATAGGTGGCAGGTGACCCCCGGGGAGCTGTTTTTT.

This clonotype was counted ten times or more. J is TRBJ1-1 and V is TRBV6-1, with D perhaps matching TRBD1 (5 bases). Trimming cost V 5 bases and J 8 bases, with 9 bases left between them. The germline V gene encodes CDR1 MNHNS and CDR2 SASEGT. The CDR3 has 11 amino acids. CDR3 sequence: CASSRDLEAFF. CDR3 bases: TGTGCCAGCAGTAGGGACCTAGAAGCTTTCTTT.

This clonotype was detected a few times. Germline and junction disagree at one end, which may indicate a read error. The rearrangement joins TRBV12-3 or TRBV12-4 to TRBJ1-2; D perhaps matches TRBD1 (6 bases). The length of the CDR3 is 15 residues. The CDR3 loop reads CASSLEPGQRGGYTF. For the CDR3, the DNA is TGTGCCAGCAGCTTAGAACCGGGACAACGTGGTGGCTACACCTTC.

This clonotype was counted between two and nine times. The chain couples TRBV7-2 to TRBJ1-2, with D uncertain. The germline V gene has CDR1 SGHTA and CDR2 FQGNSA. V lost 6 bases and J 8 bases, leaving 19 bases between the germline ends. This CDR3 is 14 amino acids long. The DNA for the CDR3 is TGTGCCAGCAGTGAGAGGGTAGACTTTTACGGCTACACCTTC. Amino acid sequence: CASSERVDFYGYTF.

This clonotype came up a few times. The CDR3 reads CASSHGLGEGEQYF. The CDR3 coding sequence is TGTGCCAGCAGCCATGGTCTGGGGGAGGGGGAGCAGTACTTC. The genes are TRBV7-3 and TRBJ2-7, with 7 nucleotides matching TRBD2. There are 14 residues in the CDR3. The germline V gene encodes CDR1 SGHTA and CDR2 FQGTGA. J was trimmed by 7 bases and V by 5 bases; bases with no gene match: 11.

V usage is TRBV5-6 and J usage is TRBJ1-1, with D possibly matching TRBD1 (5 bases). The CDR3 totals 14 residues. Germline assignment: CDR1 SGHDT and CDR2 YYEEEE. The germline V and J ends were trimmed by 7 bases and 4 bases, with 17 bases remaining between them. CDR3 DNA sequence: TGTGCCAGCGGTCTCTCGGGCAGGGCCACTGAAGCTTTCTTT. Residues: CASGLSGRATEAFF.